Presented here are 9 T cell receptor beta chains from one specimen sequenced in a study of beta chain features in type 1 diabetes. These receptors lack a known antigen. Sequencing targeted expressed TCRB transcripts, as all isolated RNA had been reverse transcribed. Some clones are missing from TCRdb's copy, which holds only in-frame ones; the method was immunoSEQ multiplex PCR. The data show 350,000 to 450,000 clones, with 10% to 15% seen just once and 0.0095% to 0.011% held by the top ten. Points from the study as a whole: Significant though moderate, a shortening of TCRB CDR3s appeared in all four CD4+ subsets of Type 1 diabetes patients.

Sequenced material: naive CD4+ T cells from blood. The source of these receptors is a woman under 30 with type 1 diabetes.

There are a few counts of this clone. The gene calls are TRBV16 and TRBJ1-2; D is undetermined. Germline CDR1 KGHSY, CDR2 FQNENV. The CDR3 has 14 amino acids. V lost 3 bases, J lost 0 bases, and 8 bases lay in between. CDR3 in amino acids: CASSHGGPNYGYTF. As DNA, the CDR3 is TGTGCCAGCAGCCATGGAGGGCCTAACTATGGCTACACCTTC.

The rearrangement uses TRBV4-3 and TRBJ2-1, with 9 bases aligning to TRBD2. Per the germline V gene, CDR1 is LGHNA and CDR2 is YSLEER. Trimming at V came to 1 base and at J to 5 bases, leaving 3 bases not matched to a gene. The length of the CDR3 is 15 residues. The CDR3 region is CASSQGPSGNNEQFF. As DNA, the CDR3 is TGCGCCAGCAGCCAAGGTCCTAGCGGGAACAATGAGCAGTTCTTC.

This clone occurred a few times. The rearrangement joins TRBV7-9 to TRBJ1-1, with TRBD1 matching over 8 bases. This CDR3 is 16 amino acids long. Per germline, CDR1 SEHNR and CDR2 FQNEAQ (reference sequence). V lost 1 base to trimming and J lost 6 bases; unmatched junction nucleotides: 10. The CDR3 DNA follows: TGTGCCAGCAGCTTAGTATTTGCACAGGGGGTGGCTGAAGCTTTCTTT. This sequence encodes CASSLVFAQGVAEAFF.

This clone has a handful of counts. The genes are TRBV4-2 and TRBJ1-1; no firm D call. V lost 0 bases and J 8 bases, leaving 13 bases between the germline ends. CDR1 and CDR2 (germline): LGHNA, YNFKEQ. This CDR3 is built from 14 residues. CDR3 nucleotide sequence: TGTGCCAGCAGCCAAGATCAGGAGGGCTGGGAAGCTTTCTTT. It specifies CASSQDQEGWEAFF.

This chain uses TRBV6-6 with TRBJ2-5; 8 bases fit TRBD2. Germline V gives CDR1 MNHNY, CDR2 SVGAGI (reference sequence). The CDR3 runs to 15 residues. The trim removed 7 bases at V and 5 bases at J, leaving 12 bases unmatched. As DNA, the CDR3 is TGTGCCAGCAACTGGGGTTGGCGGGAGGAGGAGACCCAGTACTTC. It encodes CASNWGWREEETQYF.

The rearrangement uses TRBV6-5 and TRBJ1-6; 8 nucleotides align to TRBD1. Trimming removed 8 bases from V and 4 bases from J; junction bases left unmatched: 7. The CDR3 sequence is 15 residues long. Germline loops: CDR1 MNHEY, CDR2 SVGAGI. CDR3 nucleotides: TGTGCCAGCCGAGGACAGGGAGCGTATAATTCACCCCTCCACTTT. Translation: CASRGQGAYNSPLHF.

The chain couples TRBV27 to TRBJ1-5; D perhaps matches TRBD1 (6 bases). V lost 3 bases and J 9 bases, leaving 15 bases between the germline ends. The germline V gene encodes CDR1 MNHEY and CDR2 SMNVEV (reference sequence). The CDR3 loop spans 14 amino acids. For the CDR3, the DNA is TGTGCCAGCAGTTTCAGGGGTGGACAGCGGCCCCAGCATTTT. Amino acids: CASSFRGGQRPQHF.

This sequence joins TRBV10-3 and TRBJ1-5; 8 bases are shared with TRBD1. V gave up 4 bases and J gave up 5 bases; unmatched junction bases: 4. This CDR3 has 14 residues. Germline V gene lookup returns CDR1 ENHRY and CDR2 SYGVKD. CDR3 sequence: CAISVDRDDQPQHF. The CDR3 DNA reads as TGTGCCATCAGTGTGGACAGGGACGATCAGCCCCAGCATTTT.

This clone was counted a few times. Written as DNA, the CDR3 is TGTGCCAGCAGCTTGACACTTGACTATGGCTACACCTTC. Protein: CASSLTLDYGYTF. The chain joins TRBV11-2 to TRBJ1-2; no definite D call. The CDR3 consists of 13 residues. The germline CDR1 and CDR2 sequences are SGHAT and FQNNGV. Trimming removed 3 bases at V and 3 bases at J, with 8 bases between.